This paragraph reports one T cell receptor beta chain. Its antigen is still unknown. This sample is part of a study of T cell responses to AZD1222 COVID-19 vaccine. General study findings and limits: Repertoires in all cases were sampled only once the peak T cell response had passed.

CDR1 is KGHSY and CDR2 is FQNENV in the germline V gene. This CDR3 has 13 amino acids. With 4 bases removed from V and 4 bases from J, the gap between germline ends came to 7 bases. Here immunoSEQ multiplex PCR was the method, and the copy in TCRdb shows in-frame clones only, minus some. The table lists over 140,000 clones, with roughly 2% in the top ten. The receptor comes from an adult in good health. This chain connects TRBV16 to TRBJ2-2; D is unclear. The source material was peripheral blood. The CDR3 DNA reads TGTGCCAGCAGCCTTTCAGGCACCGGGGAGCTGTTTTTT. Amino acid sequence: CASSLSGTGELFF.